One sample yielded the 15 T cell receptor beta chains listed below, sequenced in a study of identical twins (dated by TCRdb to 2015 to 2016). To prepare the library, 5' RACE was applied. Instrument used: Illumina HiSeq 2000. In TCRdb, the public reads were trimmed at Q25 with fastp and aligned with MiXCR, with productive beta chains retained. Under each unique CDR3 protein, matching rows form one entry showing the most common genes and DNA. This sample holds roughly 700,000 distinct CDR3 sequences; over 8.5% were observed only once. In total, the top ten clones hold around 0.95% of the sample. These records were also assigned to another study, of yellow fever vaccine responses in identical twins.

The material sequenced was PBMCs. The source of these receptors is a woman aged 18-35 years in good health.

V gene TRBV11-3 combines with J gene TRBJ2-1; 12 nucleotides line up with TRBD2. After removal of 5 bases from V and 7 bases from J, the junction contained 6 bases not matched to a gene. This CDR3 is built from 15 residues. The germline CDR1 and CDR2 sequences are SGHNT and YENEEA. The CDR3 loop is CASSLRGTSGNEQFF. CDR3 coding DNA: TGTGCCAGCAGCCTAAGGGGGACTAGCGGGAATGAGCAGTTCTTC.

The CDR3 sequence is CASSFPGGGGANVLTF. Written as DNA, the CDR3 is TGTGCCAGCAGTTTTCCAGGGGGTGGCGGGGCCAACGTCCTGACTTTC. The rearrangement joins TRBV28 to TRBJ2-6, with 7 bases fitting TRBD1. With 3 bases clipped from V and 4 bases from J, the junction kept 6 bases outside the gene matches. CDR3 length: 16 residues. Germline assignment: CDR1 MDHEN and CDR2 SYDVKM.

This clonotype appeared a few times. This sequence joins TRBV6-2 or TRBV6-3 and TRBJ1-5, with TRBD1 matching 9 bases. The CDR3 spans 17 residues. After removal of 2 bases from V and 0 bases from J, the junction contained 5 bases not matched to a gene. Germline V lookup: CDR1 MNHEY, CDR2 SVGEGT. CDR3 DNA: TGTGCCAGCAGTTACCCGGGACAGGGATATAGCAATCAGCCCCAGCATTTT. Its protein is CASSYPGQGYSNQPQHF.

This clonotype appeared many times. The V gene is TRBV29-1, the J gene TRBJ2-3, with TRBD2 matching 8 bases. Trimming took 1 base from V and 5 from J; bases not matched to a gene: 17. Germline V CDR1 and CDR2: SQVTM, ANQGSEA. CDR3 length: 18 amino acids. This CDR3 is CSVEGWDSGVIDGDTQYF. The CDR3 DNA sequence: TGCAGCGTTGAAGGTTGGGATAGCGGGGTTATCGATGGAGATACGCAGTATTTT.

This clonotype was detected ten times or more. V and J are TRBV28 and TRBJ2-5; tentative D call: TRBD1 (6 bases). This CDR3 spans 13 amino acids. The germline V gene has CDR1 MDHEN and CDR2 SYDVKM. V shed 6 bases and J shed 5 bases, with 13 bases lying between them. In DNA form, the CDR3 reads TGTGCCAGCAGCAAGGGCCAGGGGGAGACCCAGTACTTC. Translating it yields CASSKGQGETQYF.

This chain joins TRBV12-3 or TRBV12-4 and TRBJ2-7; D not resolved. The CDR3 is made up of 13 amino acids. Trimming removed 6 bases from V and 2 bases from J, with 11 bases in between. The CDR3 reads CASRSDLPYEQYF. In DNA, the CDR3 is TGTGCCAGCAGATCAGACCTCCCCTACGAGCAGTACTTC.

This clonotype was detected only a few times. CDR3 in DNA: TGTGCCAGCAGTTACTCTTGGGACAGGGGCGTTTTACCATCCTACGAGCAGTACTTC. Its translation is CASSYSWDRGVLPSYEQYF. V usage is TRBV6-2 or TRBV6-3 and J usage is TRBJ2-7; 10 nucleotides align to TRBD1. Germline CDR1 MNHEY, CDR2 SVGEGT. V lost 0 bases to trimming and J lost 1 base; unmatched junction nucleotides: 12. The CDR3 runs 19 residues.

This clonotype was detected a few times. V usage is TRBV12-3 or TRBV12-4 and J usage is TRBJ2-1; a possible D gene is TRBD2 (6 bases). CDR3 length: 16 amino acids. V lost 8 bases, J lost 6 bases, and 23 bases lay in between. The CDR3 protein is CASGGSLVADFNEQFF. Here the CDR3 DNA reads TGTGCCAGCGGAGGATCTTTAGTAGCGGACTTCAATGAGCAGTTCTTC.

The chain employs TRBV18 and TRBJ2-7; the D is unclear. The V gene's germline CDR1 is KGHSH and CDR2 LQKENI. V was clipped by 0 bases and J by 2 bases, with 8 bases between them. The CDR3 has 14 residues. CDR3 DNA: TGTGCCAGCTCACCACCCGTTGGGACCTACGAGCAGTACTTC. This gives the protein CASSPPVGTYEQYF.

This clonotype was counted ten times or more. The V and J genes are TRBV20-1 and TRBJ2-1; 9 bases match TRBD2. V lost 6 bases and J lost 6; bases outside the gene matches: 9. The CDR3 covers 14 residues. CDR1 and CDR2 from the germline V gene are DFQATT and SNEGSKA (reference sequence). CDR3 nucleotide sequence: TGCAGTGCCTACCCGGGACTAGCAATCAATGAGCAGTTCTTC. This codes for CSAYPGLAINEQFF.

In this sample, this clonotype turned up many times. This chain's CDR3 is CASSSNRVDHEQYF. The CDR3 coding sequence is TGTGCCAGCAGTTCAAACAGGGTTGACCACGAGCAGTACTTC. The rearrangement uses TRBV12-3 or TRBV12-4 and TRBJ2-7, with D maybe TRBD1 (6 bases). V lost 4 bases, J lost 5 bases, and 15 bases lay in between. CDR3 length equals 14 residues.

This clonotype has more than one count but fewer than ten. V usage is TRBV28 and J usage is TRBJ1-5; D call uncertain. Trimming took off 3 bases at V and 1 base at J, with 7 bases between the two ends. This CDR3 is 14 amino acids long. The germline V gene has CDR1 MDHEN and CDR2 SYDVKM. The CDR3 region has the DNA TGTGCCAGCAGTTTCCCCGACAGCAATCAGCCCCAGCATTTT. Its protein is CASSFPDSNQPQHF. The full variable domain, its missing parts supplied by reference TRBV28 and TRBJ1-5, is DVKVTQSSRYLVKRTGEKVFLECVQDMDHENMFWYRQDPGLGLRLIYFSYDVKMKEKGDIPEGYSVSREKKERFSLILESASTNQTSMYLCASSFPDSNQPQHFGDGTRLSIL.

This clonotype has just a few counts. This chain links TRBV6-2 or TRBV6-3 with TRBJ2-1; a weak D match, TRBD2 (7 bases). From germline, CDR1 is MNHEY and CDR2 SVGEGT. Trimming pared 0 bases from V and 7 bases from J, leaving 13 bases between. The CDR3 sequence is 15 residues long. The CDR3 protein is CASSYSGGRVNEQFF. CDR3 DNA: TGTGCCAGCAGTTACTCCGGGGGGCGCGTGAATGAGCAGTTCTTC.

This clonotype was detected only a few times. The V call is TRBV20-1, the J call TRBJ2-1; no definite D call. CDR3 length: 14 amino acids. Germline-derived CDR1 and CDR2 are DFQATT and SNEGSKA (reference sequence). Trimming took off 1 base at V and 0 bases at J, with 7 bases between the two ends. The CDR3 DNA reads TGCAGTGCTAGAGGGCCTAGCTCCTACAATGAGCAGTTCTTC. It codes for CSARGPSSYNEQFF.

This clonotype appeared many times. The rearrangement links TRBV29-1 to TRBJ2-3; 8 nucleotides agree with TRBD1. The CDR3 sequence is 16 residues long. Germline CDR1 is SQVTM and CDR2 is ANQGSEA. The V gene end was trimmed by 4 bases and the J gene end by 3 bases; junction bases not matched to a gene: 12. Here the CDR3 reads CSVVGRRDRSTDTQYF. In DNA form, the CDR3 reads TGCAGCGTTGTGGGTAGGCGGGACAGGAGTACAGATACGCAGTATTTT.